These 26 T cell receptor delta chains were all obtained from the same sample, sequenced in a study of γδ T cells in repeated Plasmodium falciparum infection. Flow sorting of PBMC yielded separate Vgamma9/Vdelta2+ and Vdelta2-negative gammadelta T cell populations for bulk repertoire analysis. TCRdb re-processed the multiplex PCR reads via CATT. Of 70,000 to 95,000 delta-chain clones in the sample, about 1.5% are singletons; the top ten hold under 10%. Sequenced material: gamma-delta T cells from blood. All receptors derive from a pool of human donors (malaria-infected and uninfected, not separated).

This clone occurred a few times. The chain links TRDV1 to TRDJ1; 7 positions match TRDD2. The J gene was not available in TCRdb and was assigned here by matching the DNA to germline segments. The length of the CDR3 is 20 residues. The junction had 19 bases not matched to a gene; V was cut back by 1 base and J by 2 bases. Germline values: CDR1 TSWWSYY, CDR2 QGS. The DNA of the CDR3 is TGTGCTCTTGGGGAACCGGAAATCCTATTTCCTACGAAACAAACCGATAAACTCATCTTT. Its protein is CALGEPEILFPTKQTDKLIF.

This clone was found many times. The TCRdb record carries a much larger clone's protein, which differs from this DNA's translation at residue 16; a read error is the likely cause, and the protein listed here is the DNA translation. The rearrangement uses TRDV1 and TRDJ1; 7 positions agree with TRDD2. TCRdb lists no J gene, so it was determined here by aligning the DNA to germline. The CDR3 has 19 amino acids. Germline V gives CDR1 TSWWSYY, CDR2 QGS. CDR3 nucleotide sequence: TGTGCTCTTGGGGAACTTCCGGCCTTCCTTTCCCCATACACCGATGAACTCATCTTT. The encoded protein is CALGELPAFLSPYTDELIF.

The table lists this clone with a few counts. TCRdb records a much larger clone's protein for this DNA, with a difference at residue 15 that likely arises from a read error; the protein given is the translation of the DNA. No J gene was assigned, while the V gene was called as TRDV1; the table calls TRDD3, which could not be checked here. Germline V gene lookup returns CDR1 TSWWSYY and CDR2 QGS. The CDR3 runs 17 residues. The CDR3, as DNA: TGTGCTCTTGGGGGCAGACTGGGGGATAAAAACACCGATAAACCCATCTTT. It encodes CALGGRLGDKNTDKPIF.

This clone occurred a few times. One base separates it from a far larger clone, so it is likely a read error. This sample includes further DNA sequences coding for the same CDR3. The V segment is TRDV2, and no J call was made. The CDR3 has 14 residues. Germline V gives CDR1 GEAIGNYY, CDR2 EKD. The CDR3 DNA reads TGTGCCTGTGACACCGGAATGGGAACCGATAAACTCATTTTT. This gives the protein CACDTGMGTDKLIF.

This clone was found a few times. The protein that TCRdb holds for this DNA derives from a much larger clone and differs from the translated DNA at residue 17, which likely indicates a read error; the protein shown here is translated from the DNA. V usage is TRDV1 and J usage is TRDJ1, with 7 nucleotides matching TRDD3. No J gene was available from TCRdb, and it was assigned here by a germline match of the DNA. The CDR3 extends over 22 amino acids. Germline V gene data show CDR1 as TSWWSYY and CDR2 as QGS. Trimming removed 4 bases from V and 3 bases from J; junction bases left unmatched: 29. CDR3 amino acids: CALGAHKTSLRTGARGADKLIF. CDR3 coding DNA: TGTGCTCTTGGGGCCCATAAAACTTCCCTACGTACTGGGGCAAGGGGCGCCGATAAACTCATCTTT.

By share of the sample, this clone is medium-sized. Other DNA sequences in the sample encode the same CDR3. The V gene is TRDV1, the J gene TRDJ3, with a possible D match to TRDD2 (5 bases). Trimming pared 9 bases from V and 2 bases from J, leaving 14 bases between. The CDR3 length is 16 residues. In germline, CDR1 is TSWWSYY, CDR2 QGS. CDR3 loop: CALNLRHTWDTRQMFF. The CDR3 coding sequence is TGTGCTCTAAACCTACGGCACACCTGGGACACCCGACAGATGTTTTTC.

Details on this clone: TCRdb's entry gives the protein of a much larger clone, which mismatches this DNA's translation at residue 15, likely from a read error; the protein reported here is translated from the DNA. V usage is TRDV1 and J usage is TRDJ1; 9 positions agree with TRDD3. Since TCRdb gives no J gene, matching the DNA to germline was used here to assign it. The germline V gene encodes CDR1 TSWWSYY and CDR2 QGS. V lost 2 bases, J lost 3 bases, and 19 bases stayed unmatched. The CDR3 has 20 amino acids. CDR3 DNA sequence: TGTGCTCTTGGGGAAATCGGGACATACTGGGGGACAAGGTACGCCGATAAACTCATCTTT. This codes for CALGEIGTYWGTRYADKLIF.

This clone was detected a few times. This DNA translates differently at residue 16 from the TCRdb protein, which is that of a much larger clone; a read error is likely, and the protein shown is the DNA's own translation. CDR3 bases: TGTGCCTGTGACCAGGGACAATTACTGGGGGACCACTTAAGTAACATCGATAAACTCATCTTT. Translated: CACDQGQLLGDHLSNIDKLIF. The genes are TRDV2 and TRDJ1; 9 nucleotides align to TRDD3. Germline values: CDR1 GEAIGNYY, CDR2 EKD. V lost 3 bases and J lost 4; bases outside the gene matches: 26. The CDR3 covers 21 residues.

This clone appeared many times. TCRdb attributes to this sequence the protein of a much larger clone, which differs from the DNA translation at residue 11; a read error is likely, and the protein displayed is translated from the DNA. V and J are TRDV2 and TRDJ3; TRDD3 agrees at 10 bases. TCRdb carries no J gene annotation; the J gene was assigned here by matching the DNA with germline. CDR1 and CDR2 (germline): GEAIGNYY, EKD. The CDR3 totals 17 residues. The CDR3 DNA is TGTGCCTGTGACTCTACTGGGGGATCCTGGAACACCCGACAGATGTTTTTC. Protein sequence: CACDSTGGSWNTRQMFF.

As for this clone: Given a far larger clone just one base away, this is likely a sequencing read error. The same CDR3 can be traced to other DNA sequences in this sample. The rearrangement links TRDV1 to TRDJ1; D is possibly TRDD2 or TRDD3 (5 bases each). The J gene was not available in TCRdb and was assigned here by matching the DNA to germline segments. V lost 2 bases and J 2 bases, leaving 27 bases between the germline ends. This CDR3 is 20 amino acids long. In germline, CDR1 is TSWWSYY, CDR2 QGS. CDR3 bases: TGTGCTCTTGGGGAATCGTCCCTACGGCTGGGTAACCCTTTTACCGATAAACTCATCTTT. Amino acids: CALGESSLRLGNPFTDKLIF.

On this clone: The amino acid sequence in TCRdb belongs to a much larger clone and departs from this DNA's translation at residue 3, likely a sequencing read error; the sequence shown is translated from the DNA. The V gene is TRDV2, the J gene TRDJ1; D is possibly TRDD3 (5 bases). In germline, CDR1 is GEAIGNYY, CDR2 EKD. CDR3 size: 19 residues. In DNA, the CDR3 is TGTGCCTATGACCGCCTCGGGGCAACACGCGATACAAACACCGATAAACTCATCTTT. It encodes CAYDRLGATRDTNTDKLIF.

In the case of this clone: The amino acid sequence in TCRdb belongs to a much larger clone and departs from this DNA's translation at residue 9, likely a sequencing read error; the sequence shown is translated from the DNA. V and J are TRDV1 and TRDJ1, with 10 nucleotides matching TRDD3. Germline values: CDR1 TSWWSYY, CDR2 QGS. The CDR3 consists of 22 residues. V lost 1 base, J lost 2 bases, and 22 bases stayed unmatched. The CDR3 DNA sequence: TGTGCTCTTGGGGAACATTTCGGCCCTCGGACTGGGGGATCCCCGTGGACCGATAAACTCATCTTT. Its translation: CALGEHFGPRTGGSPWTDKLIF.

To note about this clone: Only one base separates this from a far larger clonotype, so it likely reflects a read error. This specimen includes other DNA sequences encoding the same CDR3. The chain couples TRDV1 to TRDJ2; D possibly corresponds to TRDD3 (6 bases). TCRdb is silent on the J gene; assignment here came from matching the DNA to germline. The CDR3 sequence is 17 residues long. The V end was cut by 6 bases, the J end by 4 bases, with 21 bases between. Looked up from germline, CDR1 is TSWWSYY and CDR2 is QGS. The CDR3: CALGFTGGYPPTAQLFF. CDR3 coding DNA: TGTGCTCTTGGATTTACTGGAGGATACCCCCCGACAGCACAACTCTTCTTT.

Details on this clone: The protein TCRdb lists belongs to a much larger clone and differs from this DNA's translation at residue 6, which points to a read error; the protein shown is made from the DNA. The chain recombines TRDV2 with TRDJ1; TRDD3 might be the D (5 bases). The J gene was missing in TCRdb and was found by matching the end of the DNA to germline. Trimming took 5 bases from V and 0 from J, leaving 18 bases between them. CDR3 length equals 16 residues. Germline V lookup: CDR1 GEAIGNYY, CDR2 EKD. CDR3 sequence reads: CACVTRGAAYTDKLIF. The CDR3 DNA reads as TGTGCCTGTGTCACGAGGGGGGCTGCGTACACCGATAAACTCATCTTT.

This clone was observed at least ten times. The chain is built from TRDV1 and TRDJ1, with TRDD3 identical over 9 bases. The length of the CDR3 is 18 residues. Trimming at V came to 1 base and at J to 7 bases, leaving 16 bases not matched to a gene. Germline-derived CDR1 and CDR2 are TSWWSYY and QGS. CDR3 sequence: CALGEQPSRLGDPRKLIF. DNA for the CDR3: TGTGCTCTTGGGGAACAGCCGAGTCGACTGGGGGACCCGCGTAAACTCATCTTT.

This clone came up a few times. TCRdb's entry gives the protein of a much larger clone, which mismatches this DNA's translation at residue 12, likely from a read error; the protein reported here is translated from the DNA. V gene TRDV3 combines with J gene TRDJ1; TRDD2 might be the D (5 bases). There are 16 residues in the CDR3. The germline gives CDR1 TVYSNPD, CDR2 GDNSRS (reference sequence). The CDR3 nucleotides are TGTGCCTTTAGTACCTTCGTACCCCTCCCCACCGCTAAACTCATCTTT. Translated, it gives CAFSTFVPLPTAKLIF.

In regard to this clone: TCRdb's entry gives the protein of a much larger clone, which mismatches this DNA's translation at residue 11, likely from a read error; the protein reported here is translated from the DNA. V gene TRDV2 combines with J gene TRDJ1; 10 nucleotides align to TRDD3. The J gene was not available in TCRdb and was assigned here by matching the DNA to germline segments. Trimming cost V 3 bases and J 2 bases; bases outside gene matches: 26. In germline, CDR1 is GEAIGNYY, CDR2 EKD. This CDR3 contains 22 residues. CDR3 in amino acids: CACDPVPTAVPGDTEGTDKLIF. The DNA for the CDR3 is TGTGCCTGTGACCCAGTACCGACCGCCGTACCGGGGGATACGGAGGGGACCGATAAACTCATCTTT.

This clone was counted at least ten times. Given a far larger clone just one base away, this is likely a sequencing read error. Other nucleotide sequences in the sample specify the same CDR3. CDR3 region: CALGEDPSPLYKSFSPYTDKLIF. The CDR3 coding sequence is TGTGCCCTTGGGGAAGACCCGTCCCCTCTCTATAAGTCATTCTCCCCGTACACCGATAAACTCATCTTT. The V gene is TRDV1, the J gene TRDJ1; a weak D match, TRDD3 (5 bases). CDR3 length: 23 amino acids. The germline V gene has CDR1 TSWWSYY and CDR2 QGS.

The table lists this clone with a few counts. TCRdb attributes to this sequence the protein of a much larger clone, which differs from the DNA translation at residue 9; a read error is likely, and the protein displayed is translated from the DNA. CDR3 in amino acids: CALGVAIRETNPYTDKLIF. The CDR3 DNA follows: TGTGCTCTTGGGGTTGCGATACGTGAAACCAACCCGTACACCGATAAACTCATCTTT. The chain employs TRDV1 and TRDJ1; TRDD3 is a possible D gene (6 bases). Since TCRdb gives no J gene, matching the DNA to germline was used here to assign it. Trimming removed 4 bases at V and 0 bases at J, with 24 bases between. The CDR3 runs to 19 residues. Germline CDR1 is TSWWSYY and CDR2 is QGS.

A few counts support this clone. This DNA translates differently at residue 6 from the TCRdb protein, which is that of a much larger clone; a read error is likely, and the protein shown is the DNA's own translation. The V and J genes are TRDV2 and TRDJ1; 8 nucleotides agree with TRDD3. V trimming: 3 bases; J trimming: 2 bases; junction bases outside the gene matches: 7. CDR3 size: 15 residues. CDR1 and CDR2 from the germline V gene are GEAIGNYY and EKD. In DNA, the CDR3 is TGTGCCTGTGACCCGTTTTTGGGGGATACCGATAAACTCATCTTT. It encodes CACDPFLGDTDKLIF.

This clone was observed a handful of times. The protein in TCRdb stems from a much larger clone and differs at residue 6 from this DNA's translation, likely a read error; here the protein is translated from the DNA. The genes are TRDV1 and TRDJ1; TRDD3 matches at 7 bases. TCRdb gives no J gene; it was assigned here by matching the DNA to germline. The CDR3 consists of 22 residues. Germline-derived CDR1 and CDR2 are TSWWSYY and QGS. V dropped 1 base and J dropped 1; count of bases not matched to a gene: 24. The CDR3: CALGEHANRSNWGRCFTDKLIF. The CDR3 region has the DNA TGTGCTCTTGGGGAACACGCCAACAGGTCCAACTGGGGCCGATGCTTCACCGATAAACTCATCTTT.

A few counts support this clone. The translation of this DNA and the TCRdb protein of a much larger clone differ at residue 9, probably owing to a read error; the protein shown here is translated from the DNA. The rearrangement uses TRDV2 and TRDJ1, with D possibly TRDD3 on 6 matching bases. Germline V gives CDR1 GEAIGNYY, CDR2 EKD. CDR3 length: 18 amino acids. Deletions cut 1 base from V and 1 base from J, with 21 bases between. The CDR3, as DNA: TGTGCCTGTGACACTCTGCAAAGAGCTGGGGACCTCACCGATAAACTCATCTTT. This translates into CACDTLQRAGDLTDKLIF.

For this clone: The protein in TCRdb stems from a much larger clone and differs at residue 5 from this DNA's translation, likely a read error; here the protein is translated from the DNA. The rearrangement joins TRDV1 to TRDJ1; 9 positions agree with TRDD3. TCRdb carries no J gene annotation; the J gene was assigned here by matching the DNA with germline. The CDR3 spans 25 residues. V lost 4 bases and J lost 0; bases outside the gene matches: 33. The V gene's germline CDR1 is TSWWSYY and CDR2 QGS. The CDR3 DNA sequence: TGTGCTCTTGGGGGACTCTATCCTACGTTTTACCCCCCGGGGGATACTCCAAAATACACCGATAAACTCATCTTT. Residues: CALGGLYPTFYPPGDTPKYTDKLIF.

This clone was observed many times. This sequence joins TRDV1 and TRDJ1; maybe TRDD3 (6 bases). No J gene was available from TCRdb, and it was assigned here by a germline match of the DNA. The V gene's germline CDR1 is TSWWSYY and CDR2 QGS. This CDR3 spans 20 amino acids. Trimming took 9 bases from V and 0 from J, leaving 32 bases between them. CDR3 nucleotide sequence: TGTGCTCTCGGTGGGCGCCTCTTAGGTTCCATCTACTGGGACACCGATAAACTCATCTTT. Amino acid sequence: CALGGRLLGSIYWDTDKLIF.

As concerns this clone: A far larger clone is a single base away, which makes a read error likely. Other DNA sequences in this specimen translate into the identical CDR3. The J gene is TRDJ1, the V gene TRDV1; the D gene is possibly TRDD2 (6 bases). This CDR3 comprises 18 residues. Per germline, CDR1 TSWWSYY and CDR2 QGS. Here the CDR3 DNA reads TGTGCTCTTGGGGAAAATTTACTTCCTCGCGCGTACACCGATAAGCTCATCTTT. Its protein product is CALGENLLPRAYTDKLIF.

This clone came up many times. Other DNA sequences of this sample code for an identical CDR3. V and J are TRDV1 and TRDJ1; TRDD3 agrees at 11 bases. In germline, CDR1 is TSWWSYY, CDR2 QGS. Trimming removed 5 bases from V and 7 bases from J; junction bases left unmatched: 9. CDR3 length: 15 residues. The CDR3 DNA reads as TGTGCTCTTGGGAAGGGGTTGGGGGATACGGGTAAACTCATCTTT. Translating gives CALGKGLGDTGKLIF.